The present entry profiles one T cell receptor (beta chain) with its context. No antigen is known for it. This same CDR3 is encoded by further DNA sequences in the sample. This sample was included in a study of T cell responses to AZD1222 COVID-19 vaccine. About the research overall: Pooled in the analysis were second doses at about 4 or about 12 weeks.

The germline V gene has CDR1 MNHEY and CDR2 SVGAGI. The CDR3 runs to 13 residues. Between the trimmed V and J ends, which lost 8 bases and 2 bases, there was a span of 13 bases. General study points: The donors showed a predominance of white British ancestry and of females, with possible underestimation of clonal diversity.

Generated by immunoSEQ multiplex PCR, the TCRdb table keeps only in-frame clones and is missing some. The sample gives fewer than 85,000 clones, around nine tenths of which show up once; approximately 4.5% is in the top ten. The sequence derives from an adult in good health. The sequences come from peripheral blood, collected on day 0 of AZD1222 vaccination. The chain carries TRBV6-5 and TRBJ2-7; TRBD1 is a possible D gene (5 bases). The CDR3 nucleotides read TGTGCCAGCCGGAGAGACAGTACCTACGAGCAGTACTTC. Protein product: CASRRDSTYEQYF.